What follows are 12 T cell receptor beta chains derived from one specimen sequenced in a study of blood T cells in healthy people across ages. PCR was performed a second time for about 7 to 11 cycles using a sample-barcoded 5' primer and a J-beta primer mix. TCRdb used MiXCR to reprocess the 5' RACE reads, holding one entry per CDR3 protein. The sample holds roughly 1,700,000 distinct CDR3 sequences, approximately 30% seen once. The sequencing sample was made of blood. All receptors derive from a woman aged 30 to 39 in good health.

This clonotype was seen only a few times. The CDR3 spells CASSWWTGAKTEAFF. The DNA of the CDR3 is TGTGCCAGCAGCTGGTGGACAGGGGCGAAGACTGAAGCTTTCTTT. This chain links TRBV7-2 with TRBJ1-1; 9 bases match TRBD1. Losses at the gene ends were 4 bases for V and 5 bases for J; bases not matched to a gene: 8. The CDR3 extends over 15 amino acids. Germline V lookup: CDR1 SGHTA, CDR2 FQGNSA.

On this clonotype: The conserved final phenylalanine or tryptophan is absent from the CDR3, which likely points to a read error. This sequence joins TRBV7-9 and TRBJ1-4; TRBD1 matches at 8 bases. In germline, CDR1 is SEHNR, CDR2 FQNEAQ (reference sequence). The trim removed 5 bases at V and 7 bases at J, leaving 15 bases unmatched. The CDR3 covers 17 residues. CDR3 sequence reads: CASSLSWQGARGEKLFS. For the CDR3, the DNA is TGTGCCAGCAGCCTTTCATGGCAGGGGGCGCGGGGTGAAAAACTGTTTTCT.

With regard to this clonotype: One base away lies a much larger clone, so this may be a sequencing read error. This chain links TRBV5-1 with TRBJ2-5; possible D gene TRBD2, 6 bases. V lost 6 bases and J 2 bases, leaving 14 bases between the germline ends. This CDR3 has 14 residues. Germline V gene data show CDR1 as SGHRS and CDR2 as YFSETQ. DNA for the CDR3: TGCGCCAGCATCACGACTAGGAATCAAGAGACCCAGTACTTC. Its protein is CASITTRNQETQYF.

The V and J genes are TRBV5-1 and TRBJ2-7, with D possibly being TRBD1 (5 bases). Germline CDR1 reads SGHRS; CDR2 reads YFSETQ. V was clipped by 1 base and J by 2 bases, with 10 bases between them. This CDR3 has 14 residues. The DNA for the CDR3 is TGCGCCAGCAGCTTGAAGCTAGGGGCCTACGAGCAGTACTTC. Protein: CASSLKLGAYEQYF. The whole variable domain, remainder taken from reference TRBV5-1 and TRBJ2-7, is KAGVTQTPRYLIKTRGQQVTLSCSPISGHRSVSWYQQTPGQGLQFLFEYFSETQRNKGNFPGRFSGRQFSNSRSEMNVSTLELGDSALYLCASSLKLGAYEQYFGPGTRLTVT.

As for this clonotype: The junction does not match germline at one end; this may be a read error. The chain uses TRBV4-2 and TRBJ2-5; either TRBD1 or TRBD2 may fit D (5 bases each). The V gene's germline CDR1 is LGHNA and CDR2 YNFKEQ. The CDR3 consists of 15 residues. The CDR3 DNA reads TGTGCCAACAGCCAAGATGGGACCCCTGGGGAGACCCAGTACTTC. This codes for CANSQDGTPGETQYF.

This clonotype was observed a handful of times. The J gene is TRBJ2-7, the V gene TRBV5-1, with TRBD1 identical over 10 bases. This CDR3 spans 15 amino acids. Trimming removed 3 bases from V and 2 bases from J; junction bases left unmatched: 5. CDR1 is SGHRS, CDR2 YFSETQ, per germline. CDR3 amino acids: CASSWTGTGAYEQYF. In DNA, the CDR3 is TGCGCCAGCAGCTGGACCGGGACAGGGGCCTACGAGCAGTACTTC.

The sample holds many counts of this clonotype. This sequence joins TRBV20-1 and TRBJ2-1; 7 nucleotides agree with TRBD2. CDR3 length equals 15 residues. CDR1 is DFQATT, CDR2 SNEGSKA, per germline (reference sequence). After removal of 7 bases from V and 7 bases from J, the junction contained 16 bases not matched to a gene. The CDR3 region is CSVPPLLAVTNEQFF. DNA for the CDR3: TGCAGTGTTCCTCCCCTCCTAGCGGTGACTAATGAGCAGTTCTTC.

This chain links TRBV15 with TRBJ2-7; 10 nucleotides line up with TRBD2. V gave up 1 base and J gave up 0 bases; unmatched junction bases: 12. This CDR3 has 19 amino acids. Germline V CDR1 and CDR2: LNHNV, YYDKDF (reference sequence). The CDR3 spells CATSRGAASGSESSYEQYF. CDR3 nucleotide sequence: TGTGCCACCAGCAGAGGGGCGGCTAGCGGGAGCGAAAGCTCCTACGAGCAGTACTTC.

The chain carries TRBV5-5 and TRBJ2-3, with a weak D call TRBD2 (6 bases). Germline CDR1 SGHKS, CDR2 YYEKEE (reference sequence). V gave up 1 base and J gave up 2 bases, with 11 bases separating them. The CDR3 has 15 amino acids. The CDR3 DNA follows: TGTGCCAGCAGCTTGATTTCGGGACTCACAGATACGCAGTATTTT. Translation gives CASSLISGLTDTQYF. The whole variable domain, remainder taken from reference TRBV5-5 and TRBJ2-3, is DAGVTQSPTHLIKTRGQQVTLRCSPISGHKSVSWYQQVLGQGPQFIFQYYEKEERGRGNFPDRFSARQFPNYSSELNVNALLLGDSALYLCASSLISGLTDTQYFGPGTRLTVL.

The chain uses TRBV6-6 and TRBJ2-1, with TRBD2 matching 10 bases. The CDR3 sequence is 17 residues long. Germline V CDR1 and CDR2: MNHNY, SVGAGI (reference sequence). J gave up 4 bases and V 2 bases, and 8 bases lay outside the gene matches. DNA of the CDR3: TGTGCCAGCAGTTACCCGCCCCGGACTAGCGGTTACAATGAGCAGTTCTTC. It is translated as CASSYPPRTSGYNEQFF.

This clonotype has at least ten counts. This rearrangement joins TRBV12-3 or TRBV12-4 to TRBJ2-6, with D possibly being TRBD1 or TRBD2 (5 bases each). The CDR3 has 17 amino acids. V was cut by 5 bases and J by 1 base, with 15 bases left in between. The CDR3 DNA reads TGTGCCAGCAGTGAGGGGCAGACGTGGTCTGGGGCCAACGTCCTGACTTTC. Translated: CASSEGQTWSGANVLTF.

This clonotype was found once. The gene calls are TRBV7-2 and TRBJ1-2; 10 bases fit TRBD1. Germline V gene sequence: CDR1 SGHTA, CDR2 FQGNSA. This CDR3 is built from 15 residues. Trimming at V came to 4 bases and at J to 7 bases, leaving 9 bases not matched to a gene. Here the CDR3 reads CASSSSRTGGIGYTF. The CDR3 DNA reads as TGTGCCAGCAGCTCCTCCCGGACAGGGGGAATTGGCTACACCTTC.